This TCR beta chain was observed in a study of cytomegalovirus exposure and HLA in healthy donors. Findings of the study overall: Some TCR beta chains (more than 150 of them) were listed as cytomegalovirus-associated. Rare sequences made up most TCRs, while some public TCRs were found in many donors. Using the classifier, cytomegalovirus status was reportedly diagnosed with high specificity and sensitivity.

V was pared by 6 bases and J by 6 bases, with 18 bases between. Germline V gene data show CDR1 as MNHEY and CDR2 as SVGAGI. The CDR3 is 14 amino acids. Each donor was healthy, and each was a bone marrow donor. Both 60 Vbeta primers and 13 Jbeta primers went into the PCR. Sequencing used immunoSEQ multiplex PCR; TCRdb keeps in-frame clones, though not all of them. In the table there are under 200,000 clones, approximately 80% of which are singletons. On this clone: No antigen is known for it.

This TCR was recovered from a woman aged 18-29 years in good health and CMV-seronegative. The J gene is TRBJ2-7, the V gene TRBV6-5; possible D gene TRBD2, 6 bases. The sample consisted of PBMCs. CDR3 coding DNA: TGTGCCAGCAGATTGGGCGGAGGGACCCTCGAGCAGTACTTC. Translating it yields CASRLGGGTLEQYF.